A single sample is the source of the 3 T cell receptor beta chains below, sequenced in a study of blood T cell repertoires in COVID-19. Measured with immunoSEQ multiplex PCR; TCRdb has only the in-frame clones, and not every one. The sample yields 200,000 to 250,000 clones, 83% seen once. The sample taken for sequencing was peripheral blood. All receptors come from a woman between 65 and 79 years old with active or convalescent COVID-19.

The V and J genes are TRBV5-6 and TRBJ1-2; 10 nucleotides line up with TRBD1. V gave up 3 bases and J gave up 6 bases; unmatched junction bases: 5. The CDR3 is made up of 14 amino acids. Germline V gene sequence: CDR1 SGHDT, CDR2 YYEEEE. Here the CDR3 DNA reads TGTGCCAGCAGCTCTTACGGACAGGGGGATGGCTACACCTTC. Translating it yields CASSSYGQGDGYTF. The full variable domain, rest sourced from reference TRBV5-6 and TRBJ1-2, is DAGVTQSPTHLIKTRGQQVTLRCSPKSGHDTVSWYQQALGQGPQFIFQYYEEEERQRGNFPDRFSGHQFPNYSSELNVNALLLGDSALYLCASSSYGQGDGYTFGSGTRLTVV.

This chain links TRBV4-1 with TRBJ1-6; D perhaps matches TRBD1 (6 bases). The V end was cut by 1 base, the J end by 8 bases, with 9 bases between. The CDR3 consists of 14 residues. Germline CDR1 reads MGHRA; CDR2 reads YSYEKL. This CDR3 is CASSQAGVDSPLHF. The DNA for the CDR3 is TGCGCCAGCAGCCAAGCAGGGGTGGATTCACCCCTCCACTTT.

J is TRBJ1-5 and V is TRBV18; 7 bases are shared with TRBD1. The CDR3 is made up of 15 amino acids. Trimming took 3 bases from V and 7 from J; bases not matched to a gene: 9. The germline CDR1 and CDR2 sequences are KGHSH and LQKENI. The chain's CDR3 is CASSPRTGGEQPQHF. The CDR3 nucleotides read TGTGCCAGCTCACCGCGGACAGGAGGGGAGCAGCCCCAGCATTTT.